One sample yielded the 14 T cell receptor beta chains listed below, sequenced in a study of T cell responses to AZD1222 COVID-19 vaccine. The data were produced by immunoSEQ multiplex PCR, yet TCRdb's version contains in-frame clones alone and is incomplete. The sample consists of approximately 100,000 clones, roughly 90% of them appearing once. The sample was peripheral blood, taken on day 0 of AZD1222 vaccination. These receptors were collected from an adult in good health.

The chain's CDR3 is CASSLSRQGGETQYF. DNA for the CDR3: TGTGCCAGCAGTTTATCGAGGCAGGGCGGAGAGACCCAGTACTTC. The chain has TRBV27 and TRBJ2-5, with D possibly matching TRBD1 (5 bases). CDR1 is MNHEY, CDR2 SMNVEV, per germline (reference sequence). With 0 bases removed from V and 4 bases from J, the gap between germline ends came to 12 bases. This CDR3 spans 15 amino acids.

The chain has TRBV4-3 and TRBJ1-1, with D uncertain. Trimming shortened V by 2 bases and J by 1 base, and 5 bases separated the two germline ends. The CDR3 is 13 amino acids. Looked up from germline, CDR1 is LGHNA and CDR2 is YSLEER. CDR3 sequence reads: CASSQKENTEAFF. DNA for the CDR3: TGCGCCAGCAGCCAAAAGGAGAACACTGAAGCTTTCTTT.

The genes are TRBV19 and TRBJ2-6; 7 bases are shared with TRBD1. This CDR3 spans 19 amino acids. The J segment lost 0 bases and the V segment lost 0 bases, leaving 8 bases of the junction unmatched. Germline loops: CDR1 LNHDA, CDR2 SQIVND (reference sequence). This CDR3 is CASSIEGTVLFSGANVLTF. CDR3 DNA sequence: TGTGCCAGTAGTATAGAGGGGACAGTGTTGTTCTCTGGGGCCAACGTCCTGACTTTC. Full variable domain (missing parts from reference TRBV19 and TRBJ2-6): DGGITQSPKYLFRKEGQNVTLSCEQNLNHDAMYWYRQDPGQGLRLIYYSQIVNDFQKGDIAEGYSVSREKKESFPLTVTSAQKNPTAFYLCASSIEGTVLFSGANVLTFGAGSRLTVL.

The CDR3 sequence is CSVQRQGQFF. DNA of the CDR3: TGCAGTGTCCAGAGACAGGGGCAGTTCTTC. J is TRBJ2-1 and V is TRBV20-1, with 7 bases that match TRBD1. CDR3 length: 10 residues. V trimming: 7 bases; J trimming: 12 bases; junction bases outside the gene matches: 6. Germline CDR1 DFQATT, CDR2 SNEGSKA (reference sequence).

Of note for this clone: The sample holds other DNA sequences that translate to the same CDR3. This chain joins TRBV4-1 and TRBJ1-2; TRBD1 matches at 7 bases. CDR1 and CDR2 from the germline V gene are MGHRA and YSYEKL. The CDR3 extends over 14 amino acids. V lost 1 base, J lost 5 bases, and 4 bases stayed unmatched. CDR3 nucleotides: TGCGCCAGCAGCCAAGGTGACAGGGCTTATGGCTACACCTTC. Translation: CASSQGDRAYGYTF.

The CDR3 here is CASSQAWGANTGELFF. In DNA form, the CDR3 reads TGCGCCAGCAGCCAGGCTTGGGGGGCGAACACCGGGGAGCTGTTTTTT. The chain links TRBV4-3 to TRBJ2-2; D might be TRBD2 (6 bases). CDR3 length: 16 residues. Germline assignment: CDR1 LGHNA and CDR2 YSLEER. V gave up 3 bases and J gave up 0 bases, with 11 bases separating them.

The chain is built from TRBV7-2 and TRBJ2-1; TRBD2 aligns across 8 bases. The CDR3 length is 13 residues. The J segment lost 7 bases and the V segment lost 3 bases, leaving 2 bases of the junction unmatched. CDR1 is SGHTA, CDR2 FQGNSA, per germline. The CDR3 spells CASSFGGVNEQFF. DNA for the CDR3: TGTGCCAGCAGCTTCGGGGGGGTGAATGAGCAGTTCTTC. Combining the CDR3 with reference TRBV7-2 and TRBJ2-1 gives the whole variable domain GAGVSQSPSNKVTEKGKDVELRCDPISGHTALYWYRQSLGQGLEFLIYFQGNSAPDKSGLPSDRFSAERTGGSVSTLTIQRTQQEDSAVYLCASSFGGVNEQFFGPGTRLTVL.

The rearrangement joins TRBV2 to TRBJ2-4; D not certain. V was shortened by 6 bases and J by 7 bases, with 16 bases between the two germline ends. Germline values: CDR1 SNHLY, CDR2 FYNNEI. The length of the CDR3 is 14 residues. The CDR3 DNA reads TGTGCCAGCAGGCCCGCCCTGAGTGTCAACATTCAGTACTTC. Its protein product is CASRPALSVNIQYF.

The table lists this clone with a count of one. V gene TRBV9 combines with J gene TRBJ1-4; a possible D gene is TRBD1 (5 bases). The CDR3 spans 15 residues. Trimming stripped 5 bases from V and 7 bases from J, with 18 bases between. Germline values: CDR1 SGDLS, CDR2 YYNGEE. The CDR3 DNA is TGTGCCAGCAGTCCTTTGGCGGGGCGGGGTGAAAAACTGTTTTTT. Translating it yields CASSPLAGRGEKLFF.

The rearrangement joins TRBV18 to TRBJ1-3, with no clear D. CDR3 length: 15 residues. Germline assignment: CDR1 KGHSH and CDR2 LQKENI. Trimming took 3 bases from V and 4 from J, leaving 13 bases between them. CDR3 coding DNA: TGTGCCAGCTCACCGGATCCGGGAGCCGGAAACACCATATATTTT. Its translation is CASSPDPGAGNTIYF.

The V gene is TRBV5-4, the J gene TRBJ2-1; D might be TRBD1 or TRBD2, each matching 5 bases. The ends were cut back, 1 base at V and 8 bases at J, with 16 bases in the middle. Germline V gives CDR1 SGHNT, CDR2 YYREEE (reference sequence). The CDR3 loop spans 15 amino acids. The CDR3, as DNA: TGTGCCAGCAGCTTGAGCGGCAGGGTCGTTGATGAGCAGTTCTTC. As protein: CASSLSGRVVDEQFF.

The V call is TRBV21-1, the J call TRBJ2-1; the listed D gene, TRBD2, was not tested against the DNA. TRBV21-1 is a pseudogene. CDR3 length: 15 amino acids. As DNA, the CDR3 is TGTGCCAGCAGCACGTTCCTACGCTCCTACAATGAGCAGTTCTTC. Its translation is CASSTFLRSYNEQFF.

This clone was seen once. The chain couples TRBV7-2 to TRBJ2-7, with D possibly being TRBD1 or TRBD2 (5 bases each). The CDR3 is made up of 15 amino acids. V dropped 0 bases and J dropped 3 bases, with 12 bases sitting between them. Germline V CDR1 and CDR2: SGHTA, FQGNSA. The CDR3 protein is CASSLAPGPIYEQYF. For the CDR3, the DNA is TGTGCCAGCAGCTTAGCCCCGGGACCCATCTACGAGCAGTACTTC.

The V call is TRBV30, the J call TRBJ1-4; 7 bases fit TRBD1. Per the germline V gene, CDR1 is GTSNPN and CDR2 is SVGIG (reference sequence). J gave up 8 bases and V 2 bases, and 11 bases lay outside the gene matches. The length of the CDR3 is 15 residues. CDR3 loop: CAWSHPDRVSEKLFF. In nucleotides, the CDR3 is TGTGCCTGGAGTCACCCTGACAGGGTTAGCGAAAAACTGTTTTTT.